The 10 T cell receptor beta chains listed next were all sequenced from one sample in a study of T cells in localized non-small cell lung cancer. Here immunoSEQ multiplex PCR was the method, and the copy in TCRdb shows in-frame clones only, minus some. The sample includes some 51,000 clones, about nine tenths of them seen just once. The sample in question was peripheral blood, obtained before any cancer treatment. Receptor source: a woman aged 35-70 years with stage I lung adenocarcinoma.

This chain joins TRBV6-6 and TRBJ2-1; TRBD1 matches 7 bases. CDR1 is MNHNY, CDR2 SVGAGI, per germline (reference sequence). V was pared by 5 bases and J by 3 bases, with 7 bases of the junction left unmatched. The CDR3 spans 15 residues. The CDR3 loop is CASSTSGTDYNEQFF. CDR3 sequence (DNA): TGTGCCAGCAGTACTTCCGGGACAGACTACAATGAGCAGTTCTTC.

V is TRBV7-2 and J is TRBJ1-2; D is unresolved. Germline V gives CDR1 SGHTA, CDR2 FQGNSA. The length of the CDR3 is 13 residues. Trimming shortened V by 5 bases and J by 4 bases, and 11 bases separated the two germline ends. CDR3 region: CASSIAPLYGYTF. The CDR3 DNA reads as TGTGCCAGCAGCATTGCGCCGCTCTATGGCTACACCTTC.

The chain is built from TRBV4-3 and TRBJ1-6; perhaps TRBD1 as D (6 bases). From germline, CDR1 is LGHNA and CDR2 YSLEER. V lost 0 bases and J 6 bases, leaving 15 bases between the germline ends. The CDR3 is 17 amino acids. The CDR3, as DNA: TGCGCCAGCAGCCAAGATGCAGGGGCGGAAGGTAATTCACCCCTCCACTTT. It yields the protein CASSQDAGAEGNSPLHF.

This chain connects TRBV27 to TRBJ2-1; D perhaps matches TRBD1 (7 bases). There are 15 residues in the CDR3. Trimming stripped 4 bases from V and 4 bases from J, with 14 bases between. The germline CDR1 and CDR2 sequences are MNHEY and SMNVEV (reference sequence). CDR3 sequence reads: CASSWQGGIYNEQFF. The DNA for the CDR3 is TGTGCCAGCAGTTGGCAGGGGGGTATTTACAATGAGCAGTTCTTC.

This clone has a handful of counts. The chain is built from TRBV7-9 and TRBJ2-1; D is uncertain. With 2 bases removed from V and 7 bases from J, the gap between germline ends came to 9 bases. The CDR3 totals 13 residues. From germline, CDR1 is SEHNR and CDR2 FQNEAQ (reference sequence). CDR3: CASSLYGVNEQFF. The CDR3 coding sequence is TGTGCCAGCAGCTTATATGGTGTGAATGAGCAGTTCTTC.

This sequence joins TRBV2 and TRBJ2-3; tentatively, D is TRBD1 or TRBD2 (5 bases each). The CDR3 contains 13 residues. The V end lost 7 bases, the J end lost 4 bases, and 12 bases lay between the germline ends. Germline V gives CDR1 SNHLY, CDR2 FYNNEI. CDR3: CASTPRGADTQYF. CDR3 DNA sequence: TGTGCCAGCACCCCTAGGGGAGCAGATACGCAGTATTTT.

This chain uses TRBV5-6 with TRBJ1-1; maybe TRBD1 (6 bases). V was shortened by 6 bases and J by 9 bases, with 21 bases between the two germline ends. Looked up from germline, CDR1 is SGHDT and CDR2 is YYEEEE. There are 14 residues in the CDR3. The CDR3 sequence is CASTLGGVGGQAFF. In nucleotides, the CDR3 is TGTGCCAGCACCCTAGGTGGGGTAGGGGGGCAAGCTTTCTTT. The full variable domain, completed using reference TRBV5-6 and TRBJ1-1, is DAGVTQSPTHLIKTRGQQVTLRCSPKSGHDTVSWYQQALGQGPQFIFQYYEEEERQRGNFPDRFSGHQFPNYSSELNVNALLLGDSALYLCASTLGGVGGQAFFGQGTRLTVV.

The V and J genes are TRBV7-9 and TRBJ1-4; maybe TRBD1 (5 bases). Germline CDR1 is SEHNR and CDR2 is FQNEAQ (reference sequence). Trimming took off 3 bases at V and 8 bases at J, with 13 bases between the two ends. This CDR3 comprises 14 residues. The CDR3 nucleotides are TGTGCCAGCAGCTTTTACGGGGGTGGCGAAAAACTGTTTTTT. Translating gives CASSFYGGGEKLFF.

This clone qualifies as medium-sized. The V gene is TRBV9, the J gene TRBJ1-2; D is unresolved. CDR3 length: 16 residues. The V and J ends lost 3 bases and 0 bases respectively, with 15 bases between them. From germline, CDR1 is SGDLS and CDR2 YYNGEE. For the CDR3, the DNA is TGTGCCAGCAGCGCCCGTTCCAGGCCACCTAACTATGGCTACACCTTC. Its protein is CASSARSRPPNYGYTF.

This chain links TRBV10-3 with TRBJ2-6; D ambiguous. The ends were cut back, 6 bases at V and 0 bases at J, with 15 bases in the middle. The germline V gene has CDR1 ENHRY and CDR2 SYGVKD. This CDR3 contains 17 residues. CDR3 residues: CAISLKDASSGANVLTF. CDR3 nucleotide sequence: TGTGCCATCAGCTTGAAGGATGCCAGCTCTGGGGCCAACGTCCTGACTTTC.